The clone carrying this TCR beta chain appeared a few times. Recruits, aged roughly 18 to 95 years, lived in 25 or so US areas. The record originates from a study of blood T cell repertoires in COVID-19. Study summary: Samples representing acute and convalescent COVID-19 were sourced from the United States, Italy and Spain. PBMCs, B-cell-depleted T cells, or T cells were the source of the cDNA or gDNA that made up the material.

The CDR3 contains 17 residues. CDR1 and CDR2 from the germline V gene are SGHNT and YENEEA. V trimming: 4 bases; J trimming: 6 bases; junction bases outside the gene matches: 12. Clones were sequenced by immunoSEQ multiplex PCR, and TCRdb holds only the in-frame ones, with some missing. Of approximately 210,000 clones detected, roughly four fifths appear once; the ten largest clones hold approximately 10%. The chain has TRBV11-3 and TRBJ2-2; TRBD1 agrees at 9 bases. Input material: PBMCs or T cells enriched from blood (not recorded which). This receptor was taken from a man aged 40-50 years who had recovered from COVID-19. CDR3 region: CASSYHWRDRDPGELFF. CDR3 DNA sequence: TGTGCCAGCAGCTACCACTGGCGGGACAGGGACCCCGGGGAGCTGTTTTTT.